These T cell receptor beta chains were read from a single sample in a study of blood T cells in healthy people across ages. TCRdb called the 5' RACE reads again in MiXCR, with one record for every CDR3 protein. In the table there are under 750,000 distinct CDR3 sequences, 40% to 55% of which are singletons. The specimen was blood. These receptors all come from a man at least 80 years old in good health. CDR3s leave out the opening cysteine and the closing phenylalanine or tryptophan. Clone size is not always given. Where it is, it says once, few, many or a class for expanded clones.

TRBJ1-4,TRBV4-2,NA,ASSRIGSATNEKLF
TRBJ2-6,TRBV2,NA,ASSMNRASGANVLT
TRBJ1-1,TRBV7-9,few,ASRIGEGATEAF
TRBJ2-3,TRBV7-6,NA,ASSWAVAYTDTQY
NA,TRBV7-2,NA,ASTRQGGSYEQY
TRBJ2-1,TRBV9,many,ASSVRGLTYNEQF
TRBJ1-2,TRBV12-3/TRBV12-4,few,ASSFGIKNYGYT
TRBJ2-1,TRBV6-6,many,ASSYEWRNEQF
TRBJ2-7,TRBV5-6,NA,ASSLQPRRGGTYEQY
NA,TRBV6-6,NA,ASSYSQYQEAQF
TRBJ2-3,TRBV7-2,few,ASSFDVATPGDTQY
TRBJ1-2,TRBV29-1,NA,SVEERQQGYGYT
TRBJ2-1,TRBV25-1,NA,ASSEPLYNEQF
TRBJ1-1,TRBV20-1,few,SARAGLVTEAF
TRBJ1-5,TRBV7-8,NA,ATGQGRSNQPQH
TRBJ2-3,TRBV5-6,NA,TSSVGLAASTDTQY
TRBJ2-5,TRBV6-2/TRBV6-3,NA,ASRSRQIQETQY
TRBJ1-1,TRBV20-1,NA,SASTLNTEAF
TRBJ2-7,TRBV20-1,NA,SARVRDSPYEQY
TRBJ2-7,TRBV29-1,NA,SIQDSEQY
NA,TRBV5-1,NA,ASSVDGQGEQY
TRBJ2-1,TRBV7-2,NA,ASILTGGRNEQF
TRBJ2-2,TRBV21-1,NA,ASSPGTSGGATVGELF
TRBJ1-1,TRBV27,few,ASREQGALGKNTEAF
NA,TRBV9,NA,ASSVGRAGAYEQY
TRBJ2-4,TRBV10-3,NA,AISVDSSGDIQY
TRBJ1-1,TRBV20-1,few,SAERRAARIAF
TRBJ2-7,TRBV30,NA,AWTTTYEQY
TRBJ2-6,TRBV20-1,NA,SASGTRFSGANVLT
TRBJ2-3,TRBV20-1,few,SAIRTDTQY
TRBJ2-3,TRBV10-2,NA,ASSLLAGAQY
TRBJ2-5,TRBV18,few,ASSPFSTVRRETQY
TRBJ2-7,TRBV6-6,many,ASSYSRAGGSYEQY
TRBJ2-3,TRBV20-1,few,SASRRTSTDTQY
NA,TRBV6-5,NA,ASKGFDYEQY
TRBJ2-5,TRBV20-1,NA,SARGSGREAQY
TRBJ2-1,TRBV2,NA,ASRRQGWQF